Presented here are 5 T cell receptor beta chains from one specimen sequenced in a study of OX40 agonist ivuxolimab in advanced cancers. The data were produced by immunoSEQ multiplex PCR, yet TCRdb's version contains in-frame clones alone and is incomplete. Of about 35,000 clones listed, more than 65% are singletons. The source material was CD4+ or CD8+ T cells sorted from blood, sampled in a trial of the OX40 agonist ivuxolimab. The receptors come from an adult with an advanced solid tumor such as melanoma, head and neck, liver or kidney cancer.

This chain joins TRBV30 and TRBJ2-5, with 9 bases fitting TRBD2. The CDR3 extends over 17 amino acids. The V gene end was trimmed by 2 bases and the J gene end by 5 bases; junction bases not matched to a gene: 15. Germline CDR1 reads GTSNPN; CDR2 reads SVGIG (reference sequence). Here the CDR3 reads CAWSLTPSAGGWETQYF. The CDR3 nucleotides read TGTGCCTGGAGTCTCACCCCCTCAGCGGGAGGATGGGAGACCCAGTACTTC.

This chain connects TRBV7-9 to TRBJ1-3; no firm D call. There are 13 residues in the CDR3. CDR1 is SEHNR, CDR2 FQNEAQ, per germline (reference sequence). CDR3 protein: CAASGSSGNTIYF. The CDR3 coding sequence is TGTGCAGCTTCGGGGAGCTCTGGAAACACCATATATTTT.

This clone is labeled as medium-sized. The CDR3 sequence is CASSKVESAIAGGANTGELFF. CDR3 nucleotides: TGTGCCAGCAGCAAAGTCGAGTCCGCGATAGCGGGAGGCGCGAACACCGGGGAGCTGTTTTTT. The J gene is TRBJ2-2, the V gene TRBV21-1; TRBD2 is the table's D call and was not checked against the DNA. TRBV21-1 is a documented pseudogene. This CDR3 spans 21 amino acids.

The rearrangement uses TRBV11-2 and TRBJ2-5; 7 bases align to TRBD1. The CDR3 loop spans 14 amino acids. Trimming removed 0 bases from V and 4 bases from J; junction bases left unmatched: 2. Looked up from germline, CDR1 is SGHAT and CDR2 is FQNNGV. The CDR3 coding sequence is TGTGCCAGCAGCTTAGAAGCAGGGGGAGAGACCCAGTACTTC. Translated, it gives CASSLEAGGETQYF.

The rearrangement joins TRBV6-6 to TRBJ2-2; no clear D gene. V lost 8 bases and J 6 bases, leaving 7 bases between the germline ends. CDR1 is MNHNY and CDR2 is SVGAGI in the germline V gene (reference sequence). The CDR3 is 11 amino acids. The CDR3 here is CASEIPGELFF. For the CDR3, the DNA is TGTGCCAGCGAGATTCCCGGGGAGCTGTTTTTT.